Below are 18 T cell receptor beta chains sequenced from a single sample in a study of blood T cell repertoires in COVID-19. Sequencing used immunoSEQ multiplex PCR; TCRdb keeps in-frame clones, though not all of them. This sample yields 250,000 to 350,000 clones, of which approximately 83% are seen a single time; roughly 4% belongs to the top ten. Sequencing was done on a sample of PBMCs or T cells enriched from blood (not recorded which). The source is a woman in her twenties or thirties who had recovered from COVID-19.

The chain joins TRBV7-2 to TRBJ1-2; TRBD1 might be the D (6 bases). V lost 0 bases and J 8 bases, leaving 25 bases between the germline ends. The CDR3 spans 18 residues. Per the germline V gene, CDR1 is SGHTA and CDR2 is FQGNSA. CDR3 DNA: TGTGCCAGCAGCTTAGCGGTTGGGGGCAATTCAGGGAAGGGCGGCTACACCTTC. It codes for CASSLAVGGNSGKGGYTF. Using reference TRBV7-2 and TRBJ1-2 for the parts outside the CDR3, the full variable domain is GAGVSQSPSNKVTEKGKDVELRCDPISGHTALYWYRQSLGQGLEFLIYFQGNSAPDKSGLPSDRFSAERTGGSVSTLTIQRTQQEDSAVYLCASSLAVGGNSGKGGYTFGSGTRLTVV.

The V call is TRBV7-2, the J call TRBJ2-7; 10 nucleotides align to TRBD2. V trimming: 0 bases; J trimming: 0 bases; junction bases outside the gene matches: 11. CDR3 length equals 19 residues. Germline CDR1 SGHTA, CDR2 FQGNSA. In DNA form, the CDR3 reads TGTGCCAGCAGCTTAGCGCCTAGCGGGAGTAACGGGGGCTCCTACGAGCAGTACTTC. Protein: CASSLAPSGSNGGSYEQYF.

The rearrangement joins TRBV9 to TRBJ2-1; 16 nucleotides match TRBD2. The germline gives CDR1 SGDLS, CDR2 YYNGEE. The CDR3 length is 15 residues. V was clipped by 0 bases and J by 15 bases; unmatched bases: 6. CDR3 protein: CASSVEGTSGRAVFF. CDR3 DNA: TGTGCCAGCAGCGTAGAGGGGACTAGCGGGAGGGCCGTGTTCTTC.

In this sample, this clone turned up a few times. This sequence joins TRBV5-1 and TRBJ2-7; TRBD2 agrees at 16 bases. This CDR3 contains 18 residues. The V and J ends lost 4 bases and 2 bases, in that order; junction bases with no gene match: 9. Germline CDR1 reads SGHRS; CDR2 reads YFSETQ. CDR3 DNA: TGCGCCAGCAGCAAAGGGACTAGCGGGGGGGCCTCAGCCTACGAGCAGTACTTC. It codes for CASSKGTSGGASAYEQYF.

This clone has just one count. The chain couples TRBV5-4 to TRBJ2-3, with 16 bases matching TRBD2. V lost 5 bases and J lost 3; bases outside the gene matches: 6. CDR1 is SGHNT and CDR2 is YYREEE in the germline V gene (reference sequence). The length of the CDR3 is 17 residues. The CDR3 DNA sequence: TGTGCCAGCAGATCCGGGACTAGCGGGAGGGAAACAGATACGCAGTATTTT. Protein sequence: CASRSGTSGRETDTQYF.

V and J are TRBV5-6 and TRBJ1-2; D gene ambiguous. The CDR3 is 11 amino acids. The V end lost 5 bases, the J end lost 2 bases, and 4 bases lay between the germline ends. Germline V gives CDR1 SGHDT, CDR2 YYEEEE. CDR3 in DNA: TGTGCCAGCAGTTCGAACTATGGCTACACCTTC. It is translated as CASSSNYGYTF.

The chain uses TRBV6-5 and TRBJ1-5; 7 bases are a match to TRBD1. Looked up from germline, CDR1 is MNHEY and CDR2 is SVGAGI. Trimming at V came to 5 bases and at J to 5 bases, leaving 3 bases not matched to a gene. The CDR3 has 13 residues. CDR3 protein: CASSRQGHQPQHF. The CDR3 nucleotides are TGTGCCAGCAGTCGACAGGGTCATCAGCCCCAGCATTTT.

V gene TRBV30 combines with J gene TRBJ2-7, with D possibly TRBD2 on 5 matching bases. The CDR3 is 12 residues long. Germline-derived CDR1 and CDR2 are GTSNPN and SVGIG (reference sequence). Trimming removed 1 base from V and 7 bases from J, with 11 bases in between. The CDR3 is CAWSDWENEQYF. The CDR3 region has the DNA TGTGCCTGGAGTGACTGGGAGAATGAGCAGTACTTC.

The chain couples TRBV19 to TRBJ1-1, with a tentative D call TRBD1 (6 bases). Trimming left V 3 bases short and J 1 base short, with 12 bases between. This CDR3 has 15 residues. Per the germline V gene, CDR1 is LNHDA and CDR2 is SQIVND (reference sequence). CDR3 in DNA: TGTGCCAGTAGTATCCTAGAACAGGGGAACACTGAAGCTTTCTTT. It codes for CASSILEQGNTEAFF.

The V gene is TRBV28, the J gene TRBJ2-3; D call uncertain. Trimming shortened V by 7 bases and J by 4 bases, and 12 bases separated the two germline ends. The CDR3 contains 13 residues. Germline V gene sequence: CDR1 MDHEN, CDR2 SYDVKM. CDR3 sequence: CASIRQQADTQYF. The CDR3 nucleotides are TGTGCCAGCATCCGCCAACAAGCAGATACGCAGTATTTT.

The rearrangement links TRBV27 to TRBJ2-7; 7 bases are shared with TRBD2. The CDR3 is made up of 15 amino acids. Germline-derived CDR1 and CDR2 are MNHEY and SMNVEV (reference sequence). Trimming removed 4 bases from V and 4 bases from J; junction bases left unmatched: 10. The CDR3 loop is CASSSIGGSPYEQYF. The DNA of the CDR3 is TGTGCCAGCAGTTCAATCGGGGGGAGCCCTTACGAGCAGTACTTC.

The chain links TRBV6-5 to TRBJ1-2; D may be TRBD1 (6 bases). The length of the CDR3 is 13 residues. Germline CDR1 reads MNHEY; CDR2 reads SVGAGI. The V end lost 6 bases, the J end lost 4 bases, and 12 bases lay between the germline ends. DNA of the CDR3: TGTGCCAGCAGCTCCGGACAGCTCTATGGCTACACCTTC. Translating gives CASSSGQLYGYTF.

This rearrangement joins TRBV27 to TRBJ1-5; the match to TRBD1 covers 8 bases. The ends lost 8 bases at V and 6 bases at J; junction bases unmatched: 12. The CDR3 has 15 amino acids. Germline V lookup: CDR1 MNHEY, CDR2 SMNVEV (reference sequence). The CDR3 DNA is TGTGCCAGCGCCCTATCCACAGGGGGAGGTCAGCCCCAGCATTTT. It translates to CASALSTGGGQPQHF.

In nucleotides, the CDR3 is TGTGCCAGCGGAACAGGGGGCGTCGCAGATACGCAGTATTTT. Amino acids: CASGTGGVADTQYF. The chain has TRBV28 and TRBJ2-3, with 9 bases lining up with TRBD1. The CDR3 consists of 14 residues. The ends lost 8 bases at V and 4 bases at J; junction bases unmatched: 7. Per the germline V gene, CDR1 is MDHEN and CDR2 is SYDVKM.

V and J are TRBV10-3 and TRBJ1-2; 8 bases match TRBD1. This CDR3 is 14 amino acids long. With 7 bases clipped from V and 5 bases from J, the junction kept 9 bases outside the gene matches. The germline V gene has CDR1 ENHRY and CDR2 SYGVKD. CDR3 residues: CAINPQGGGYGYTF. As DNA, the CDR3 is TGTGCCATCAATCCACAGGGGGGGGGATATGGCTACACCTTC.

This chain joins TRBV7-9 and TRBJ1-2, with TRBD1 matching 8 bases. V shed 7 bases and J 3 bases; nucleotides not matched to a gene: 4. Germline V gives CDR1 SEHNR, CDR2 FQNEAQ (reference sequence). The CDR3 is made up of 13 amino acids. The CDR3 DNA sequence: TGTGCCAGCAACCTACAGGGGGACTATGGCTACACCTTC. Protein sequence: CASNLQGDYGYTF. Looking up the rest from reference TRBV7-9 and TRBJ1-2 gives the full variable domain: DTGVSQNPRHKITKRGQNVTFRCDPISEHNRLYWYRQTLGQGPEFLTYFQNEAQLEKSRLLSDRFSAERPKGSFSTLEIQRTEQGDSAMYLCASNLQGDYGYTFGSGTRLTVV.

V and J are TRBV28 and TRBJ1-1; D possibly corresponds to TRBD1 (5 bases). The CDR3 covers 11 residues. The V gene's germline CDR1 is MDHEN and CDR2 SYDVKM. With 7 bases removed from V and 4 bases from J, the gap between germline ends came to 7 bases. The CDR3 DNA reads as TGTGCCAGCATCGGGGGCACTGAAGCTTTCTTT. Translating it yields CASIGGTEAFF.

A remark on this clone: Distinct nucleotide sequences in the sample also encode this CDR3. CDR3 coding DNA: TGTGCCAGCAGCCAAGCTCCAGACACCGCGAACACCGGGGAGCTGTTTTTT. Translation gives CASSQAPDTANTGELFF. The chain joins TRBV4-2 to TRBJ2-2; D call uncertain. Trimming cost V 1 base and J 0 bases, with 12 bases left between them. The CDR3 spans 17 residues. Germline V gives CDR1 LGHNA, CDR2 YNFKEQ.